This T cell receptor (beta chain) was sequenced during a study of cytomegalovirus exposure and HLA in healthy donors. A multiplex PCR was run with 60 Vbeta primers and 13 Jbeta primers. Measured with immunoSEQ multiplex PCR; TCRdb has only the in-frame clones, and not every one. Seen here are roughly 130,000 clones, about 80% observed once, and the top ten hold about 4%. The germline V gene has CDR1 DFQATT and CDR2 SNEGSKA (reference sequence). The CDR3 runs to 11 residues. V lost 3 bases and J 7 bases, leaving 9 bases between the germline ends. Regarding the study as a whole: A highly shared variant cluster was judged a likely technical artifact.

About this clone itself: Its antigen is not identified.

J is TRBJ1-2 and V is TRBV20-1, with a tentative D call TRBD1 (5 bases). Input material: PBMCs. This TCR came from a middle-aged woman in good health and CMV-seronegative. In DNA form, the CDR3 reads TGCAGTGCTAGCGTAAGGGGTGGCTACACCTTC. Protein: CSASVRGGYTF.